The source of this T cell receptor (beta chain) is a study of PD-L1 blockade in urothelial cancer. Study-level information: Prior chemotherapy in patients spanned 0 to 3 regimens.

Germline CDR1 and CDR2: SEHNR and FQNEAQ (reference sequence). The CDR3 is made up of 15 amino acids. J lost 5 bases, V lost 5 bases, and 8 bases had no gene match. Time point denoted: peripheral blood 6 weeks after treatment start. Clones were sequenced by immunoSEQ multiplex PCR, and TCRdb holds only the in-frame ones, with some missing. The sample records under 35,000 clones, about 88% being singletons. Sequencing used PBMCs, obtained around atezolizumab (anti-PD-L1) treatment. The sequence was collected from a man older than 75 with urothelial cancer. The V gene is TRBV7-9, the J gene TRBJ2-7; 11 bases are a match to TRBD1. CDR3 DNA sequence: TGTGCCAGCAGCCACACAGGACAGGGGGCTCACGAGCAGTACTTC. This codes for CASSHTGQGAHEQYF.